This section outlines one T cell receptor beta chain sequence together with its context. The data derive from a study of cytotoxic CD8 clonotypes in ibrutinib-treated CLL. The germline CDR1 and CDR2 sequences are LGHNA and YNFKEQ. Trimming at V came to 2 bases and at J to 0 bases, leaving 10 bases not matched to a gene. This CDR3 is 19 amino acids long. Method: immunoSEQ multiplex PCR; TCRdb's copy keeps in-frame clones and lacks some. The repertoire holds approximately 100,000 clones, with approximately 82% as singletons. The receptor comes from a human donor with chronic lymphocytic leukemia. The sequencing used PBMCs, collected after 12 months of ibrutinib treatment. The chain employs TRBV4-2 and TRBJ2-3, with 11 bases matching TRBD1. The CDR3 DNA is TGTGCCAGCAGCCAAAGGATGGGCGGGACAGGGGGGAGCACAGATACGCAGTATTTT. Translation: CASSQRMGGTGGSTDTQYF.